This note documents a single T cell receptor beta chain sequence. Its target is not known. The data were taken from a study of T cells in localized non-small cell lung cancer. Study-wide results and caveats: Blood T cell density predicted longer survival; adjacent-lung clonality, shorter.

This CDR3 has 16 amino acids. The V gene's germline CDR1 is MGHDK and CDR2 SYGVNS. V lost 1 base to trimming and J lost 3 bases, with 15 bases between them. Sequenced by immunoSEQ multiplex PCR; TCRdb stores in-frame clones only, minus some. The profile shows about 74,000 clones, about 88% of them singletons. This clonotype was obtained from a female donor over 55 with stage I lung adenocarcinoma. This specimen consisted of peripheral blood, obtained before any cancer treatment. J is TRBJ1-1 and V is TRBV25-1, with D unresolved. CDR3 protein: CASSEWIDERDTEAFF. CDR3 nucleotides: TGTGCCAGCAGTGAATGGATCGATGAGCGGGACACTGAAGCTTTCTTT.